This T cell receptor beta chain is drawn from a study of blood T cells in healthy people across ages. The use of a sample-barcoded 5' primer and a J-beta primer mix characterized a second PCR of about 7 to 12 cycles. All samples gave at least 2.5 million CDR3-containing paired-end reads. One entry per CDR3 protein, called by TCRdb with MiXCR from the 5' RACE reads. The repertoire holds hundreds of thousands of distinct CDR3 sequences, 58% seen once, with 20% to 25% in the top ten. In the case of this clonotype: Antigen specificity is unknown.

Study-wide results and limits: More naive CD4+ cells and higher diversity were found in long-lived than in aged donors.

The CDR3 consists of 13 residues. With 4 bases clipped from V and 5 bases from J, the junction kept 3 bases outside the gene matches. CDR1 MRHNA and CDR2 SNTAGT come from the germline V gene. The TCR sequence derives from a man under 40 in good health. J is TRBJ2-3 and V is TRBV6-4; 7 nucleotides match TRBD1. Material: blood. In DNA, the CDR3 is TGTGCCAGCAGTGGCCGGGACAGAGATACGCAGTATTTT. Amino acids: CASSGRDRDTQYF.